A selection of T cell receptor beta chains follows, all from one sample in a study of cytomegalovirus exposure and HLA in healthy donors. Produced via immunoSEQ multiplex PCR; TCRdb's table is partial and in-frame only. Of 150,000 or so clones listed, approximately 94% are singletons. Sequencing was performed on PBMCs. These TCRs come from a man between 18 and 29 years old in good health and CMV-seropositive. Both conserved end residues are part of each CDR3. The D gene is left open where the match is weak. The size field is filled for only some rows; it gives once, few, many or a size class.

J: TRBJ1-3
V: TRBV30
D: TRBD1
size: NA
CDR3: CAQGQGAQTIYF
DNA: TGTGCCCAGGGACAGGGGGCGCAAACCATATATTTT

J: TRBJ2-5
V: TRBV28
D: NA
size: NA
CDR3: CASSLEGMREETQYF
DNA: TGTGCCAGCAGTTTAGAGGGCATGAGGGAAGAGACCCAGTACTTC

J: TRBJ2-1
V: TRBV18
D: NA
size: NA
CDR3: CASSPPAGRSYNEQFF
DNA: TGTGCCAGCTCACCACCCGCGGGCCGCTCCTACAATGAGCAGTTCTTC

J: TRBJ1-6
V: TRBV11-1
D: NA
size: NA
CDR3: CASSLEPGSPLHF
DNA: TGTGCCAGCAGCTTAGAGCCGGGGTCACCCCTCCACTTT

J: TRBJ1-2
V: TRBV28
D: NA
size: NA
CDR3: CASLEGRITEGYTF
DNA: TGTGCCAGCCTTGAGGGGAGGATAACAGAAGGCTACACCTTC

J: TRBJ1-2
V: TRBV5-4
D: NA
size: NA
CDR3: CASSLGQNYGYTF
DNA: TGTGCCAGCAGCTTGGGACAGAACTATGGCTACACCTTC

J: TRBJ1-2
V: TRBV28
D: TRBD1
size: NA
CDR3: CASSNRGLTYGYTF
DNA: TGTGCCAGCAGCAACAGGGGGTTAACCTATGGCTACACCTTC

J: TRBJ1-2
V: TRBV30
D: NA
size: few
CDR3: CAWSVQGQGGYTF
DNA: TGTGCCTGGAGTGTGCAGGGGCAGGGTGGCTACACCTTC

J: TRBJ1-5
V: TRBV30
D: NA
size: NA
CDR3: CAWSVRSNQPQHF
DNA: TGTGCCTGGAGTGTACGGAGCAATCAGCCCCAGCATTTT

J: TRBJ2-7
V: TRBV6-1
D: NA
size: NA
CDR3: CASRTRSYEQYF
DNA: TGTGCCAGCAGGACAAGAAGCTACGAGCAGTACTTC

J: TRBJ2-5
V: TRBV2
D: NA
size: NA
CDR3: CASRDNQETQYF
DNA: TGTGCCAGCAGGGACAACCAAGAGACCCAGTACTTC

J: TRBJ2-1
V: TRBV5-4
D: TRBD1
size: NA
CDR3: CASSLPPGQANNEQFF
DNA: TGTGCCAGCAGCTTGCCGCCGGGACAGGCGAACAATGAGCAGTTCTTC

J: TRBJ1-4
V: TRBV28
D: TRBD1
size: NA
CDR3: CASSLLGQADPTNEKLFF
DNA: TGTGCCAGCAGTTTGTTGGGACAGGCAGACCCAACTAATGAAAAACTGTTTTTT

J: TRBJ2-2
V: TRBV6-6
D: NA
size: NA
CDR3: CASSTPSGMTGELFF
DNA: TGTGCCAGCAGCACCCCCAGCGGAATGACCGGGGAGCTGTTTTTT

J: TRBJ2-1
V: TRBV28
D: TRBD2
size: NA
CDR3: CASSQLAGAYNEQFF
DNA: TGTGCCAGCAGTCAACTAGCGGGAGCTTACAATGAGCAGTTCTTC

J: TRBJ1-2
V: TRBV27
D: NA
size: once
CDR3: CASSTRVGGSYGYTF
DNA: TGTGCCAGCAGTACTCGAGTAGGGGGAAGCTATGGCTACACCTTC

J: TRBJ1-2
V: TRBV5-6
D: NA
size: NA
CDR3: CASSFRAGVGYTF
DNA: TGTGCCAGCAGCTTCCGAGCAGGGGTCGGCTACACCTTC

J: TRBJ2-7
V: TRBV19
D: TRBD2
size: NA
CDR3: CASSIDLASGTQNEQYF
DNA: TGTGCCAGTAGTATAGATCTTGCTAGCGGGACTCAGAACGAGCAGTACTTC

J: TRBJ2-1
V: TRBV7-8
D: NA
size: NA
CDR3: CASSLAGADNEQFF
DNA: TGTGCCAGCAGCTTAGCGGGGGCTGACAATGAGCAGTTCTTC

J: TRBJ2-3
V: TRBV4-2
D: TRBD2
size: NA
CDR3: CASSQYISTSGSAATQYF
DNA: TGTGCCAGCAGCCAATACATTTCGACTAGCGGGAGCGCGGCTACGCAGTATTTT

J: TRBJ2-1
V: TRBV7-6
D: NA
size: NA
CDR3: CASRGGNEQFF
DNA: TGTGCCAGCAGGGGGGGCAATGAGCAGTTCTTC

J: TRBJ2-3
V: TRBV4-1
D: NA
size: NA
CDR3: CASSHPSQGQNTDTQYF
DNA: TGCGCCAGCAGCCATCCCAGCCAGGGGCAGAATACAGATACGCAGTATTTT

J: TRBJ2-5
V: TRBV5-6
D: TRBD2
size: NA
CDR3: CASSLGASGRTQETQYF
DNA: TGTGCCAGCAGCCTGGGGGCTAGCGGGAGGACCCAAGAGACCCAGTACTTC

J: TRBJ2-1
V: TRBV4-1
D: NA
size: NA
CDR3: CASSQAHSGSYNEQFF
DNA: TGCGCCAGCAGCCAAGCTCATAGCGGCTCCTACAATGAGCAGTTCTTC

J: TRBJ2-7
V: TRBV5-5
D: TRBD1
size: NA
CDR3: CASSLILAEDRAFSYEQYF
DNA: TGTGCCAGCAGCTTGATTCTTGCGGAAGACAGGGCGTTCTCCTACGAGCAGTACTTC

J: TRBJ2-2
V: TRBV5-1
D: TRBD1
size: NA
CDR3: CASSQLQGAGTGELFF
DNA: TGCGCCAGCAGCCAACTCCAGGGGGCTGGCACCGGGGAGCTGTTTTTT

J: TRBJ2-3
V: TRBV2
D: NA
size: NA
CDR3: CASSNGGLMDTQYF
DNA: TGTGCCAGCAGTAACGGGGGTTTAATGGATACGCAGTATTTT

J: TRBJ1-4
V: TRBV28
D: NA
size: NA
CDR3: CASSSSQASEKLFF
DNA: TGTGCCAGCAGTTCATCGCAGGCTTCCGAAAAACTGTTTTTT

J: TRBJ2-1
V: TRBV10-1
D: TRBD2
size: once
CDR3: CASSGLAVLGEQFF
DNA: TGCGCCAGCAGCGGACTAGCGGTACTCGGGGAGCAGTTCTTC

J: TRBJ2-1
V: TRBV13
D: NA
size: NA
CDR3: CASSLEERDNEQFF
DNA: TGTGCCAGCAGCTTAGAGGAGCGGGACAATGAGCAGTTCTTC

J: TRBJ2-1
V: TRBV27
D: NA
size: NA
CDR3: CASSFLRSTAYNEQFF
DNA: TGTGCCAGCAGTTTTCTGCGGTCAACGGCCTACAATGAGCAGTTCTTC

J: TRBJ2-2
V: TRBV28
D: TRBD2
size: NA
CDR3: CASSPSGLFTGELFF
DNA: TGTGCCAGCAGTCCATCGGGACTATTCACCGGGGAGCTGTTTTTT

J: TRBJ2-7
V: TRBV2
D: TRBD1
size: NA
CDR3: CASSERASGGSEQYF
DNA: TGTGCCAGCAGTGAACGGGCGTCAGGGGGCTCCGAGCAGTACTTC

J: TRBJ1-6
V: TRBV6-5
D: NA
size: NA
CDR3: CASSRGGRGNSPLHF
DNA: TGTGCCAGCAGCCGGGGGGGACGGGGAAATTCACCCCTCCACTTT

J: TRBJ2-1
V: TRBV5-5
D: NA
size: NA
CDR3: CASSRHGDNEQFF
DNA: TGTGCCAGCAGCCGCCACGGGGACAATGAGCAGTTCTTC

J: TRBJ1-2
V: TRBV9
D: NA
size: NA
CDR3: CASSVVSGENYGYTF
DNA: TGTGCCAGCAGCGTAGTCTCAGGGGAGAACTATGGCTACACCTTC

J: TRBJ1-6
V: TRBV7-3
D: TRBD1
size: NA
CDR3: CASSLSGRGYSPLHF
DNA: TGTGCCAGCAGCTTAAGTGGCAGGGGGTATTCACCCCTCCACTTT

J: TRBJ2-1
V: TRBV11-3
D: NA
size: NA
CDR3: CASSLDRSSVQFF
DNA: TGTGCCAGCAGCTTAGATCGGTCTAGCGTTCAGTTCTTC

J: TRBJ2-7
V: TRBV28
D: TRBD1
size: once
CDR3: CASRGGQGQGFYEQYF
DNA: TGTGCCAGCAGGGGGGGCCAGGGACAGGGATTCTACGAGCAGTACTTC

J: TRBJ2-3
V: TRBV28
D: TRBD2
size: NA
CDR3: CASRTGGMTDTQYF
DNA: TGTGCCAGCCGGACGGGAGGGATGACCGATACGCAGTATTTT

J: TRBJ1-5
V: TRBV27
D: NA
size: NA
CDR3: CASSLFRDNQPQHF
DNA: TGTGCCAGCAGTTTATTCAGGGACAATCAGCCCCAGCATTTT

J: TRBJ2-3
V: TRBV5-4
D: TRBD1
size: NA
CDR3: CASSHRGEGTDTQYF
DNA: TGTGCCAGCAGCCACAGGGGGGAGGGCACAGATACGCAGTATTTT

J: TRBJ2-1
V: TRBV28
D: TRBD2
size: NA
CDR3: CASSRRAGKTYNEQFF
DNA: TGTGCCAGCAGTAGAAGAGCGGGAAAAACCTACAATGAGCAGTTCTTC

J: TRBJ2-2
V: TRBV28
D: NA
size: NA
CDR3: CASSSPGTSGGELFF
DNA: TGTGCCAGCAGTTCGCCAGGGACATCAGGAGGGGAGCTGTTTTTT

J: TRBJ2-7
V: TRBV5-6
D: TRBD2
size: NA
CDR3: CASSPGTSGIISYEQYF
DNA: TGTGCCAGCAGCCCGGGGACTAGCGGTATCATTTCCTACGAGCAGTACTTC

J: TRBJ2-2
V: TRBV6-1
D: TRBD2
size: NA
CDR3: CASSELAGTSTGELFF
DNA: TGTGCCAGCAGTGAACTAGCGGGGACGAGCACCGGGGAGCTGTTTTTT

J: TRBJ1-1
V: TRBV5-1
D: NA
size: NA
CDR3: CASSFTGTNTEAFF
DNA: TGCGCCAGCAGCTTTACAGGGACGAACACTGAAGCTTTCTTT

J: TRBJ1-2
V: TRBV9
D: NA
size: NA
CDR3: CASSVGGENYGYTF
DNA: TGTGCCAGCAGCGTAGGGGGGGAGAACTATGGCTACACCTTC

J: TRBJ2-3
V: TRBV2
D: NA
size: NA
CDR3: CASSIEGATDTQYF
DNA: TGTGCCAGCTCCATTGAGGGAGCAACAGATACGCAGTATTTT